The 18 T cell receptor beta chains reported below all come from one sample, sequenced in a study of blood T cell repertoires in COVID-19. Clones were read by immunoSEQ multiplex PCR, and TCRdb kept only the in-frame ones, dropping some. This table holds 300,000 or so clones, over 70% found once. The sample taken for sequencing was peripheral blood. The receptor source for this set is a woman aged 45 to 65 with acute or convalescent COVID-19.

The chain has TRBV10-3 and TRBJ2-1; D possibly corresponds to TRBD2 (5 bases). The ends were cut back, 6 bases at V and 1 base at J, with 16 bases in the middle. The CDR3 is 16 amino acids. Germline-derived CDR1 and CDR2 are ENHRY and SYGVKD. Written as DNA, the CDR3 is TGTGCCATCAGGGCCGGAGGTGGTCGGTCCTACAATGAGCAGTTCTTC. Amino acid sequence: CAIRAGGGRSYNEQFF.

This clone was seen more than once but under ten times. The chain has TRBV11-2 and TRBJ1-4, with D perhaps matching TRBD1 (6 bases). Per the germline V gene, CDR1 is SGHAT and CDR2 is FQNNGV. The CDR3 is made up of 14 amino acids. The germline V and J ends were trimmed by 5 bases and 8 bases, with 15 bases remaining between them. This chain's CDR3 is CASSPGQIQEKLFF. The DNA for the CDR3 is TGTGCCAGCAGCCCCGGACAGATTCAAGAAAAACTGTTTTTT.

The rearrangement joins TRBV4-2 to TRBJ2-2, with D possibly TRBD2 on 5 matching bases. The CDR3 spans 15 residues. CDR1 is LGHNA and CDR2 is YNFKEQ in the germline V gene. Trimming stripped 3 bases from V and 4 bases from J, with 12 bases between. The CDR3 here is CASSHDPTSTGELFF. CDR3 bases: TGTGCCAGCAGCCACGATCCCACTAGCACCGGGGAGCTGTTTTTT.

The J gene is TRBJ2-3, the V gene TRBV11-2; no firm D call. V lost 5 bases to trimming and J lost 8 bases, with 11 bases between them. The CDR3 length is 12 residues. Germline V gene sequence: CDR1 SGHAT, CDR2 FQNNGV. The CDR3 is CASSPGASTQYF. The CDR3 DNA reads as TGTGCCAGCAGCCCCGGAGCCTCTACGCAGTATTTT.

This clone was counted a few times. The chain couples TRBV14 to TRBJ1-2, with a possible D match to TRBD1 (6 bases). Deletions cut 5 bases from V and 6 bases from J, with 10 bases between. Germline lookup yields CDR1 SGHDN and CDR2 FVKESK. This CDR3 spans 12 amino acids. The CDR3 DNA reads as TGTGCCAGCAGCGCCGAGGGGGATGGCTACACCTTC. Its protein is CASSAEGDGYTF. The full variable domain, with the rest looked up from reference TRBV14 and TRBJ1-2, is EAGVTQFPSHSVIEKGQTVTLRCDPISGHDNLYWYRRVMGKEIKFLLHFVKESKQDESGMPNNRFLAERTGGTYSTLKVQPAELEDSGVYFCASSAEGDGYTFGSGTRLTVV.

The chain uses TRBV4-2 and TRBJ2-1, with TRBD2 matching over 9 bases. Germline trimming cut 6 bases from V and 0 bases from J; bases unmatched to any gene: 3. The CDR3 loop spans 15 amino acids. The germline gives CDR1 LGHNA, CDR2 YNFKEQ. This CDR3 reads CASRASGDSYNEQFF. The CDR3 nucleotides read TGTGCCAGCAGGGCTAGCGGGGACTCCTACAATGAGCAGTTCTTC.

The chain has TRBV24-1 and TRBJ2-3; a weak D match, TRBD1 (5 bases). Trimming took 6 bases from V and 5 from J, leaving 11 bases between them. In germline, CDR1 is KGHDR, CDR2 SFDVKD. CDR3 size: 13 residues. The CDR3 region is CATSPPGIDTQYF. The CDR3 DNA follows: TGTGCCACCAGTCCTCCAGGGATAGATACGCAGTATTTT.

The chain links TRBV2 to TRBJ2-4; maybe TRBD1 (6 bases). The CDR3 consists of 14 residues. CDR1 and CDR2 from the germline V gene are SNHLY and FYNNEI. V lost 6 bases and J lost 0, with 9 bases in between. The CDR3 reads CASSGQLAKNIQYF. Here the CDR3 DNA reads TGTGCCAGCAGCGGACAGTTAGCCAAAAACATTCAGTACTTC.

This clone was picked up one time. This chain connects TRBV5-6 to TRBJ1-5; 9 positions match TRBD1. Germline CDR1 reads SGHDT; CDR2 reads YYEEEE. This CDR3 has 14 residues. Unmatched junction bases numbered 2, after V lost 4 bases and J lost 3 bases. CDR3 sequence: CASSGTGSNQPQHF. Here the CDR3 DNA reads TGTGCCAGCAGCGGGACAGGGTCCAATCAGCCCCAGCATTTT.

Regarding this clone: Other nucleotide sequences in the sample specify the same CDR3. The J gene is TRBJ2-5, the V gene TRBV24-1; no clear D. This CDR3 is 12 amino acids long. The germline CDR1 and CDR2 sequences are KGHDR and SFDVKD. Trimming pared 1 base from V and 5 bases from J, leaving 4 bases between. The CDR3 here is CATSDFGETQYF. The CDR3 region has the DNA TGTGCCACCAGTGATTTCGGGGAGACCCAGTACTTC.

This clone showed up just a few times. This chain joins TRBV7-8 and TRBJ1-5; maybe TRBD1 (5 bases). From germline, CDR1 is SGHVS and CDR2 FQNEAQ. V dropped 5 bases and J dropped 0 bases, with 17 bases sitting between them. The CDR3 sequence is 17 residues long. The CDR3 coding sequence is TGTGCCAGCAGCCAGCAGGGCGGGGCGTATAGCAATCAGCCCCAGCATTTT. Protein product: CASSQQGGAYSNQPQHF. The variable domain in full, completed from reference TRBV7-8 and TRBJ1-5, reads GAGVSQSPRYKVAKRGQDVALRCDPISGHVSLFWYQQALGQGPEFLTYFQNEAQLDKSGLPSDRFFAERPEGSVSTLKIQRTQQEDSAVYLCASSQQGGAYSNQPQHFGDGTRLSIL.

V and J are TRBV27 and TRBJ1-1; D is unresolved. V was pared by 5 bases and J by 4 bases, with 17 bases between. There are 15 residues in the CDR3. CDR1 and CDR2 (germline): MNHEY, SMNVEV (reference sequence). The CDR3 DNA reads as TGTGCCAGCAGTCCGACGGCACCCTCGGGCACTGAAGCTTTCTTT. Protein: CASSPTAPSGTEAFF.

Here the CDR3 DNA reads TGTGCCAGTAGAAAAATTACAGGCGTTAACACTGAAGCTTTCTTT. This encodes CASRKITGVNTEAFF. The rearrangement uses TRBV19 and TRBJ1-1; D is possibly TRBD1 (5 bases). Trimming left V 6 bases short and J 2 bases short, with 16 bases between. This CDR3 region has 15 residues. CDR1 and CDR2 (germline): LNHDA, SQIVND (reference sequence).

The J gene is TRBJ2-5, the V gene TRBV3-1 (or the pseudogene TRBV3-2), with 8 nucleotides matching TRBD2. CDR1 is LGHDT and CDR2 is YNNKEL in the germline V gene (reference sequence). V gave up 4 bases and J gave up 3 bases; unmatched junction bases: 7. The CDR3 has 15 amino acids. The CDR3 loop reads CASSPGGSGKETQYF. As DNA, the CDR3 is TGTGCCAGCAGCCCCGGTGGTAGCGGGAAAGAGACCCAGTACTTC.

The rearrangement uses TRBV27 and TRBJ2-7, with TRBD2 identical over 8 bases. This CDR3 region has 14 residues. In germline, CDR1 is MNHEY, CDR2 SMNVEV (reference sequence). The V and J ends lost 6 bases and 4 bases, in that order; junction bases with no gene match: 8. The CDR3 here is CASSGGRTGYEQYF. CDR3 in DNA: TGTGCCAGCAGCGGCGGGAGGACGGGGTACGAGCAGTACTTC.

This sequence joins TRBV10-3 and TRBJ1-4; weak D call: TRBD1 (6 bases). Germline lookup yields CDR1 ENHRY and CDR2 SYGVKD. CDR3 length equals 17 residues. V lost 0 bases and J lost 4, with 15 bases in between. The CDR3 here is CAISESNIRTVNEKLFF. The DNA of the CDR3 is TGTGCCATCAGTGAGTCGAATATAAGGACAGTTAATGAAAAACTGTTTTTT.

The genes are TRBV18 and TRBJ2-1, with 7 nucleotides matching TRBD1. The CDR3 runs 14 residues. V trimming: 6 bases; J trimming: 6 bases; junction bases outside the gene matches: 8. CDR1 KGHSH and CDR2 LQKENI come from the germline V gene. As DNA, the CDR3 is TGTGCCAGCTCTGGCACAGGGGCGGCCAATGAGCAGTTCTTC. Encoded protein: CASSGTGAANEQFF. Drawing the rest from reference TRBV18 and TRBJ2-1, the complete variable domain is NAGVMQNPRHLVRRRGQEARLRCSPMKGHSHVYWYRQLPEEGLKFMVYLQKENIIDESGMPKERFSAEFPKEGPSILRIQQVVRGDSAAYFCASSGTGAANEQFFGPGTRLTVL.

Only one count was recorded for this clone. The chain employs TRBV19 and TRBJ2-2; the match to TRBD1 covers 7 bases. CDR3 length: 15 residues. Germline assignment: CDR1 LNHDA and CDR2 SQIVND (reference sequence). J was trimmed by 8 bases and V by 5 bases; bases with no gene match: 11. CDR3 nucleotides: TGTGCCAGTAGTTCCCCCGACAGGGCTGCAGGGGAGCTGTTTTTT. Amino acid sequence: CASSSPDRAAGELFF.